The next 12 T cell receptor beta chains were all read from a single sample in a study of T cell responses to AZD1222 COVID-19 vaccine. The protocol was immunoSEQ multiplex PCR, while the TCRdb copy is restricted to in-frame clones and leaves out a portion. The sample carries under 150,000 clones, about 81% recorded once. Sequenced here: peripheral blood, sampled on day 0 of MenACWY control vaccination. The source is an adult in good health.

The rearrangement uses TRBV7-8 and TRBJ2-7; TRBD2 agrees at 9 bases. There are 16 residues in the CDR3. Trimming removed 2 bases from V and 2 bases from J; junction bases left unmatched: 7. The germline CDR1 and CDR2 sequences are SGHVS and FQNEAQ. CDR3 amino acids: CASSLIGGGATYEQYF. CDR3 DNA: TGTGCCAGCAGCTTAATAGGCGGGGGGGCTACCTACGAGCAGTACTTC.

This chain connects TRBV5-6 to TRBJ2-5, with 10 bases aligning to TRBD2. CDR1 is SGHDT, CDR2 YYEEEE, per germline. V was clipped by 2 bases and J by 5 bases; unmatched bases: 12. CDR3 length: 17 amino acids. CDR3 loop: CASSFALPAGGQETQYF. In nucleotides, the CDR3 is TGTGCCAGCAGCTTCGCCCTACCAGCGGGGGGGCAGGAGACCCAGTACTTC.

The chain is built from TRBV3-1 (or the pseudogene TRBV3-2) and TRBJ1-2, with a possible D match to TRBD1 (5 bases). Germline CDR1 LGHDT, CDR2 YNNKEL (reference sequence). There are 13 residues in the CDR3. Trimming removed 3 bases at V and 5 bases at J, with 10 bases between. CDR3 loop: CASSQGLTYGYTF. In DNA, the CDR3 is TGTGCCAGCAGCCAGGGACTTACGTATGGCTACACCTTC.

The CDR3 nucleotides read TGCGCCAGCAGACTGGAGGACGAGACCCAGTACTTC. As protein: CASRLEDETQYF. J is TRBJ2-5 and V is TRBV5-1; tentatively, D is TRBD2 (5 bases). Germline-derived CDR1 and CDR2 are SGHRS and YFSETQ. There are 12 residues in the CDR3. V was cut by 5 bases and J by 5 bases, with 10 bases left in between.

The chain carries TRBV3-1 (or the pseudogene TRBV3-2) and TRBJ1-6; D unclear. V was shortened by 4 bases and J by 3 bases, with 10 bases between the two germline ends. The CDR3 totals 15 residues. Germline V CDR1 and CDR2: LGHDT, YNNKEL (reference sequence). The CDR3 coding sequence is TGTGCCAGCAGCCGCCAAGGACTCTATAATTCACCCCTCCACTTT. This encodes CASSRQGLYNSPLHF.

V is TRBV5-4 and J is TRBJ2-2; 9 nucleotides agree with TRBD1. CDR3 length equals 16 residues. The trim removed 1 base at V and 7 bases at J, leaving 8 bases unmatched. The germline V gene encodes CDR1 SGHNT and CDR2 YYREEE (reference sequence). The CDR3 sequence is CASSLWYRGRSGELFF. Here the CDR3 DNA reads TGTGCCAGCAGCTTGTGGTACAGGGGGCGGAGCGGGGAGCTGTTTTTT.

The chain links TRBV25-1 to TRBJ2-1; 11 nucleotides align to TRBD2. This CDR3 has 15 amino acids. Germline CDR1 MGHDK, CDR2 SYGVNS. Trimming removed 4 bases from V and 5 bases from J; junction bases left unmatched: 4. Here the CDR3 DNA reads TGTGCCAGCAGTGTTTTAGCGGGGGGGAACAATGAGCAGTTCTTC. This codes for CASSVLAGGNNEQFF.

The rearrangement joins TRBV20-1 to TRBJ2-1; 7 bases fit TRBD2. The V gene's germline CDR1 is DFQATT and CDR2 SNEGSKA (reference sequence). Unmatched junction bases numbered 7, after V lost 7 bases and J lost 10 bases. The CDR3 loop spans 11 amino acids. The CDR3, as DNA: TGCAGTGGTATAGCGGGCGGGGAGCAGTTCTTC. Amino acid sequence: CSGIAGGEQFF.

The gene calls are TRBV14 and TRBJ1-6; TRBD1 might be the D (5 bases). From germline, CDR1 is SGHDN and CDR2 FVKESK. This CDR3 spans 13 amino acids. V gave up 5 bases and J gave up 8 bases, with 10 bases separating them. In DNA form, the CDR3 reads TGTGCCAGCAGCGGCCAGGGATATTCACCCCTCCACTTT. Translated: CASSGQGYSPLHF.

V gene TRBV28 combines with J gene TRBJ1-3, with TRBD1 matching over 11 bases. The germline V gene encodes CDR1 MDHEN and CDR2 SYDVKM. The CDR3 is made up of 17 amino acids. Trimming at V came to 6 bases and at J to 4 bases, leaving 11 bases not matched to a gene. The CDR3 sequence is CASRQLGQGARGNTIYF. CDR3 DNA: TGTGCCAGCAGGCAGCTTGGACAGGGGGCGCGGGGAAACACCATATATTTT.

The CDR3 DNA reads TGCGCCAGCTCCCCTCGACAGGGGGACACCGGGGAGCTGTTTTTT. This sequence encodes CASSPRQGDTGELFF. This sequence joins TRBV5-1 and TRBJ2-2, with 9 bases identical to TRBD1. Germline CDR1 SGHRS, CDR2 YFSETQ. V trimming: 7 bases; J trimming: 3 bases; junction bases outside the gene matches: 7. The CDR3 is 15 residues long.

The chain has TRBV5-4 and TRBJ1-2; TRBD1 matches 8 bases. Unmatched junction bases numbered 5, after V lost 1 base and J lost 3 bases. This CDR3 spans 15 amino acids. Germline V gene sequence: CDR1 SGHNT, CDR2 YYREEE (reference sequence). The CDR3 here is CASSLRQGIYYGYTF. CDR3 sequence (DNA): TGTGCCAGCAGCTTGAGACAGGGGATTTACTATGGCTACACCTTC.